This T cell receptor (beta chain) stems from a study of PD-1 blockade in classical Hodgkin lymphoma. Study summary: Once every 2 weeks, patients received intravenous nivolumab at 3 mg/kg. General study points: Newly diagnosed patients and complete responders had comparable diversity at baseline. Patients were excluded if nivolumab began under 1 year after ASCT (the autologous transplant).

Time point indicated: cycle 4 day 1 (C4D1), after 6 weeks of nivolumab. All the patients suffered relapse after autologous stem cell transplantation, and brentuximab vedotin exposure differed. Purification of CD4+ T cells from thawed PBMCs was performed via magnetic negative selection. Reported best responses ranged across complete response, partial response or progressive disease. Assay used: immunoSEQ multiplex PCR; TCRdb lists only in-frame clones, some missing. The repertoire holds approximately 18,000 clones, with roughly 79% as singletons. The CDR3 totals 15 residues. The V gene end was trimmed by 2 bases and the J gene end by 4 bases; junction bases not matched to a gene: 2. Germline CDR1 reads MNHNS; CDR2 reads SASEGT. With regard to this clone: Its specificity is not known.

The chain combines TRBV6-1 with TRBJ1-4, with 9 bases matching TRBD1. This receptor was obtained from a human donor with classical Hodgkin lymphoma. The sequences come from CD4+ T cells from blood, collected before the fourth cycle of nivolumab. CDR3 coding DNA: TGTGCCAGCAGTGAACCGGGACAGGGTAATGAAAAACTGTTTTTT. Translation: CASSEPGQGNEKLFF.